The clone carrying this T cell receptor (beta chain) was found a few times. These data originate in a study of blood T cell repertoires in COVID-19. Study-wide context: Both acute and convalescent COVID-19 samples were obtained from the United States, Italy and Spain. T cells, B-cell-depleted T cells, or PBMCs supplied cDNA or gDNA.

The V end lost 4 bases, the J end lost 8 bases, and 11 bases lay between the germline ends. CDR1 and CDR2 from the germline V gene are SEHNR and FQNEAQ (reference sequence). There are 12 residues in the CDR3. How the authors handled the data: Estimated nucleated cell counts came from reference gene primer amplification. Clones were read by immunoSEQ multiplex PCR, and TCRdb kept only the in-frame ones, dropping some. V, J and clone size are taken as reported in that table, and D and trimming were inferred from the DNA itself. This table has around 100,000 clones, 65% to 80% appearing once. The TCR comes from a man aged 70 or older with active or convalescent COVID-19. The specimen sequenced was peripheral blood. The chain uses TRBV7-9 and TRBJ1-1; D is uncertain. The chain's CDR3 is CASSWSRVEAFF. CDR3 DNA: TGTGCCAGCAGCTGGAGCCGGGTAGAAGCTTTCTTT.